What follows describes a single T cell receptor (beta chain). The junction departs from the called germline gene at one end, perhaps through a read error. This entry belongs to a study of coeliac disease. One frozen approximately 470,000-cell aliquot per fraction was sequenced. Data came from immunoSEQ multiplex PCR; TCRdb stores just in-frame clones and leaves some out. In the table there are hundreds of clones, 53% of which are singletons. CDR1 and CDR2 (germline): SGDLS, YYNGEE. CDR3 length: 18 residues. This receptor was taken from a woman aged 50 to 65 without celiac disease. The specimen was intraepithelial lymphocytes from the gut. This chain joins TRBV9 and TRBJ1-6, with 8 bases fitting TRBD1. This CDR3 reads CASGVTAETGDNNSPLHF. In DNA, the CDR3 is TGTGCCAGCGGCGTAACAGCGGAGACAGGGGACAATAATTCACCCCTCCACTTT.